Here is one T cell receptor beta chain with its context. No cognate antigen has been identified for it. Nothing much larger sits one base from this clone, and base qualities are not available. Trimming takes 5 bases from V and 2 bases from J, and the germline ends sit 15 bases apart. Reading from cysteine to phenylalanine, the CDR3 counts 15 amino acids. The entry retains the CDR3 DNA only, 45 bases that are in frame from base 1. Taken from the germline V gene, the CDR1 and CDR2 loops are SGHAT and FQNNGV. This record belongs to a study of T cell responses to AZD1222 COVID-19 vaccine (dated by TCRdb to 2020 to 2023). Concerning the study at large: TCR sequencing covered more than 230 trial participants: nearly 210 given two doses of AZD1222 and about 26 given two doses of MenACWY control vaccine. Enrollment into the trials was organized by age into subgroups of 18-55, 56-69 and 70-plus years, and those subgroups contained roughly 150, 30 and 60 TCR-sequenced participants, respectively. General findings and caveats noted by the study authors: Reportedly, almost half of the unique spike-specific TCRs recognized epitopes lying outside the regions that are mutated in the B.1.351 and B.1.1.7 variants. Participants were mostly white British, with more females than males. The authors suggested clonal diversity may have been underestimated. Only six AZD1222 recipients were SARS-CoV-2 seropositive at baseline, limiting conclusions about previously exposed vaccinees. A significant rise in spike-specific TCR breadth and depth was observed after two AZD1222 doses relative to day 0 and relative to MenACWY recipients. No day 14 peak-response samples were available, so repertoires were characterized only after the peak T cell response. The 56-69-year group was small, and its depth increase did not reach significance, likely because of low power. CD4 TCRs associated with the vaccine covered the entire spike protein, and the dominant responses were in regions 160-218 and 743-854.

The CDR3 regions of human TCRbeta chains were analyzed by immunosequencing. From the authors' description of their analysis: TCRs in the repertoires were matched against a reference library of SARS-CoV-2-specific TCRs that had been generated with the MIRA antigen-specificity platform. Breadth was defined as the fraction of unique TCRs that were SARS-CoV-2-associated, and depth was defined as the fraction of total T cells that were SARS-CoV-2-associated. Each spike-specific TCR was assigned to its reactive spike region and to a CD4 or CD8 class using the MIRA data. Log10-transformed breadth and depth values were compared by one-way ANOVA with Sidak's multiple comparisons tests. TCRdb holds this immuneACCESS table with in-frame rearrangements only. Some clones are missing; in checked studies, unresolved V genes explain under half, and the rest has no known cause. V, J and clone size derive from that table, while D and trimming were established from the DNA sequence. The sample contains around 180,000 clones, under 95% of them found a single time. In total, the top ten clones hold roughly 1.7% of the sample.

The sample's time point, from its label and the paper: about 28 days (+/-7) after the second vaccine dose. AZD1222 recipients given second doses at about 4 weeks or at about 12 weeks were pooled, since spike-specific TCR depth and breadth were not found to differ between the two schedules. The vaccinee samples were drawn from two UK trials, COV001 and COV002, one of which was a single-blind randomized controlled phase 2/3 trial testing AZD1222 (ChAdOx1 nCoV-19) in healthy adults. For TCRbeta chain sequencing, PBMC samples from trial participants were taken at day 0 and at day 28 after the second dose.

The sequence was obtained from an adult who received the AZD1222 COVID-19 vaccine. The rearrangement combines TRBV11-2 with TRBJ1-2; TRBD1 is a possible D gene, resting on 6 matching bases. Sequenced material: peripheral blood, taken 28 days after the second AZD1222 dose. The nucleotide sequence reads TGTGCCAGCAGCCCGGCGGACAGCCCAAACTATGGCTACACCTTC. Its amino acids are CASSPADSPNYGYTF.